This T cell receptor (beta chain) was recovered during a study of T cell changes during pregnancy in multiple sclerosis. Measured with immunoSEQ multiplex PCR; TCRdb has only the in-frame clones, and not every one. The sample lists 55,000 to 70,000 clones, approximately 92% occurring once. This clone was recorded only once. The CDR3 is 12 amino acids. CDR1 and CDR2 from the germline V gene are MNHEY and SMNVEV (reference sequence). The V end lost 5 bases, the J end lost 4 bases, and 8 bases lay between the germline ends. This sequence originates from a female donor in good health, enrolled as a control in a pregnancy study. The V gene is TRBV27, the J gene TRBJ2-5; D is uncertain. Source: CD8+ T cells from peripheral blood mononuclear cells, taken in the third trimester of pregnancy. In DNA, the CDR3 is TGTGCCAGCAGTCATCCGGGAGAGACCCAGTACTTC. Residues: CASSHPGETQYF.